The rows below give T cell receptor beta chains drawn from one sample of a study of vaccination effects on CD4 cells after COVID-19. These receptors lack a known antigen. Profiled with immunoSEQ multiplex PCR; TCRdb holds only in-frame clones, not every one. The profile shows around 49,000 clones, around 70% of them singletons. The sequencing used CD4+ T cells from PBMCs cultured with a peptide pool, collected before COVID-19 vaccination. Every receptor here comes from a human donor who had a prior SARS-CoV-2 infection. Each CDR3 is given with its conserved first and last residue. D genes are given only for firm matches. Where a row states a size, it is once, few, many or the class of an expanded clone; other rows omit it.

CDR3nt | CDR3aa | j_gene | d_gene | abundance | v_gene
TGTGCCAGCAGCCAAGTGGTAACACTTGGAAACACCATATATTTT | CASSQVVTLGNTIYF | TRBJ1-3 | - | - | TRBV4-2
TGTGCCAGCAGTTTAAGAGACAGGGGCACCATATATTTT | CASSLRDRGTIYF | TRBJ1-3 | TRBD1 | few | TRBV28
TGTGCCAGCAGTGAAGGTGGGACAGATAATTCACCCCTCCACTTT | CASSEGGTDNSPLHF | TRBJ1-6 | TRBD1 | - | TRBV6-1
TGTGCCAGCAGCCAAGATAGCGGGGGATACAATGAGCAGTTCTTC | CASSQDSGGYNEQFF | TRBJ2-1 | TRBD2 | - | TRBV3-1/TRBV3-2
TGCGCCAGCAGCTTCGGAGTTACCTACGAGCAGTACTTC | CASSFGVTYEQYF | TRBJ2-7 | - | - | TRBV5-1
TGTGCCACCAGTTTATGGGATACGCAGTATTTT | CATSLWDTQYF | TRBJ2-3 | - | - | TRBV24-1
TGTGCCAGCAGCCAACCTAGCACGAACTACAATGAGCAGTTCTTC | CASSQPSTNYNEQFF | TRBJ2-1 | - | - | TRBV4-2
TGTGCCAGCAGTTTAACAGGGCAAGAAAAACTGTTTTTT | CASSLTGQEKLFF | TRBJ1-4 | - | - | TRBV27
TGTGCCTGGAGTTTCGGGACATTTAATTCACCCCTCCACTTT | CAWSFGTFNSPLHF | TRBJ1-6 | - | few | TRBV30
TGTGCCAGCAGCAGGGACAGGAACACTGAAGCTTTCTTT | CASSRDRNTEAFF | TRBJ1-1 | TRBD1 | - | TRBV11-3
TGTGCCAGCAGCCAGGTGGACAGGGCGGCCGGGGAGCTGTTTTTT | CASSQVDRAAGELFF | TRBJ2-2 | TRBD1 | few | TRBV4-2
TGTGCCAGCAGATTTTCTAGGAACACCGGGGAGCTGTTTTTT | CASRFSRNTGELFF | TRBJ2-2 | - | many | TRBV27
TGTGCCAGCAGCCCGATGACAGGGGCGTTCTATGGCTACACCTTC | CASSPMTGAFYGYTF | TRBJ1-2 | TRBD1 | - | TRBV11-2
TGTGCCAGCAGCAACTCCTACGAGCAGTACTTC | CASSNSYEQYF | TRBJ2-7 | - | - | TRBV13
TGTGCCATCAGTGACCGACTGGATCAGCCCCAGCATTTT | CAISDRLDQPQHF | TRBJ1-5 | - | - | TRBV10-3
TGTGCCAGCAGTGAGGCCGGACAGAGAAACTATGGCTACACCTTC | CASSEAGQRNYGYTF | TRBJ1-2 | - | - | TRBV28
TGCGCCAGCAGCCAAGAAGCTAGCGGGAGGGCCGGGGAGCTGTTTTTT | CASSQEASGRAGELFF | TRBJ2-2 | TRBD2 | - | TRBV4-3
TGTGCCAGCAGTCCTACTAGCGGGAGGGCTTACGAGCAGTACTTC | CASSPTSGRAYEQYF | TRBJ2-7 | TRBD2 | - | TRBV6-6